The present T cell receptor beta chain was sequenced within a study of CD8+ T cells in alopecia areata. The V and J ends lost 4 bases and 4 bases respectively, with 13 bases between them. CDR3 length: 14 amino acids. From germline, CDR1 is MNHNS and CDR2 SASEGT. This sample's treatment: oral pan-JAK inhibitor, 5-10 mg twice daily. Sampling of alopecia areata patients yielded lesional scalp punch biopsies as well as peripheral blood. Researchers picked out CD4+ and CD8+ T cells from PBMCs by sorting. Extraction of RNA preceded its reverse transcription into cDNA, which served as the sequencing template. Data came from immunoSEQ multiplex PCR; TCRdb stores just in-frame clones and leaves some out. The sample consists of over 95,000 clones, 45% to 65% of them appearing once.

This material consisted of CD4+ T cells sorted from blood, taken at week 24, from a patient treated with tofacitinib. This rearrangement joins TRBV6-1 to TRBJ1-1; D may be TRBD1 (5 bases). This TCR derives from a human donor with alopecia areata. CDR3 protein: CASSVGGMGTEAFF. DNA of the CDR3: TGTGCCAGCAGTGTTGGGGGGATGGGCACTGAAGCTTTCTTT.